This record concerns one T cell receptor (beta chain) sequence. This CDR3 is 13 amino acids long. CDR1 and CDR2 (germline): SGHDT, YYEEEE. Trimming cost V 4 bases and J 6 bases, with 12 bases left between them. The entry originates in a study of chemoradiotherapy in HPV16-positive cancers. Libraries were prepared by immunoSEQ multiplex PCR; TCRdb keeps only in-frame clonotypes and omits some of them. In the table there are about 53,000 clones, under 95% of which are singletons. The clonotype originates from a human donor with HPV-associated anogenital cancer. This material consisted of blood, taken from a patient who underwent chemoradiotherapy. This chain joins TRBV5-6 and TRBJ2-3, with D unresolved. In DNA form, the CDR3 reads TGTGCCAGCAGCCTTCCTGTAAGCGATACGCAGTATTTT. This translates into CASSLPVSDTQYF.